Following are 28 T cell receptor beta chains from one sample sequenced in a study of beta chain features in type 1 diabetes. Study conclusions and caveats: When Type 1 diabetes patients were examined, their TCRB CDR3s proved moderately but significantly shorter in all four CD4+ subsets.

The sequenced template was cDNA made from the entire isolated RNA. Generated by immunoSEQ multiplex PCR, the TCRdb table keeps only in-frame clones and is missing some. The table lists over 150,000 clones, about 8% of them singletons. Antigens of these TCRs are unknown. The sample taken for sequencing was central memory CD4+ T cells from blood. These receptors were collected from a woman aged 40 to 50 with type 1 diabetes.

This clone was counted between two and nine times. The V call is TRBV9, the J call TRBJ1-2; D is unclear. The V end lost 2 bases, the J end lost 8 bases, and 16 bases lay between the germline ends. Germline assignment: CDR1 SGDLS and CDR2 YYNGEE. CDR3 length: 14 amino acids. The CDR3 DNA follows: TGTGCCAGCAGCGTTTCACCGTTAGATAAGGGCTACACCTTC. This translates into CASSVSPLDKGYTF.

The rearrangement joins TRBV28 to TRBJ2-5; tentative D call: TRBD1 (5 bases). Looked up from germline, CDR1 is MDHEN and CDR2 is SYDVKM. CDR3 length: 14 residues. The ends were cut back, 2 bases at V and 7 bases at J, with 14 bases in the middle. The CDR3 sequence: CASSLGAVRGTQYF. The CDR3 DNA is TGTGCCAGCAGTTTAGGGGCAGTTCGTGGGACCCAGTACTTC.

The chain links TRBV6-6 to TRBJ1-1, with D possibly TRBD1 on 6 matching bases. CDR3 length: 13 residues. V was pared by 2 bases and J by 3 bases, with 7 bases between. The germline gives CDR1 MNHNY, CDR2 SVGAGI (reference sequence). CDR3 protein: CASSYGGYTEAFF. The CDR3, as DNA: TGTGCCAGCAGTTACGGGGGCTACACTGAAGCTTTCTTT.

A few counts support this clone. The rearrangement links TRBV2 to TRBJ1-5, with D possibly being TRBD1 (6 bases). This CDR3 has 14 amino acids. V was clipped by 7 bases and J by 4 bases, with 14 bases between them. In germline, CDR1 is SNHLY, CDR2 FYNNEI. CDR3 nucleotides: TGTGCCAGCAACCAAGGACAGCCGAATCAGCCCCAGCATTTT. Translating it yields CASNQGQPNQPQHF.

This clone has just a few counts. This sequence joins TRBV20-1 and TRBJ1-2; tentatively, D is TRBD1 (5 bases). CDR3 length: 11 amino acids. With 3 bases removed from V and 9 bases from J, the gap between germline ends came to 11 bases. The germline V gene encodes CDR1 DFQATT and CDR2 SNEGSKA (reference sequence). CDR3 sequence reads: CSARGGMSYTF. The DNA of the CDR3 is TGCAGTGCTAGGGGGGGAATGAGCTACACCTTC.

This clone was observed a handful of times. The rearrangement uses TRBV4-3 and TRBJ2-7; weak D call: TRBD1 (6 bases). The CDR3 is made up of 14 amino acids. CDR1 and CDR2 from the germline V gene are LGHNA and YSLEER. V dropped 3 bases and J dropped 1 base, with 10 bases sitting between them. The CDR3 spells CASSHQGYSYEQYF. For the CDR3, the DNA is TGCGCCAGCAGCCACCAGGGGTATTCCTACGAGCAGTACTTC.

The chain uses TRBV18 and TRBJ2-7, with TRBD1 matching 10 bases. Trimming removed 3 bases from V and 7 bases from J; junction bases left unmatched: 9. This CDR3 has 15 amino acids. In germline, CDR1 is KGHSH, CDR2 LQKENI. CDR3 in amino acids: CASSPGQGGSGEQYF. In DNA, the CDR3 is TGTGCCAGCTCACCTGGACAGGGGGGTTCGGGTGAGCAGTACTTC.

This chain links TRBV29-1 with TRBJ2-5; 7 nucleotides align to TRBD2. V lost 5 bases and J lost 5; bases outside the gene matches: 11. The CDR3 contains 14 residues. Germline V gene data show CDR1 as SQVTM and CDR2 as ANQGSEA. CDR3 residues: CSVRGRGKWETQYF. CDR3 DNA sequence: TGCAGCGTTCGCGGGAGAGGGAAGTGGGAGACCCAGTACTTC.

The rearrangement links TRBV29-1 to TRBJ1-2; D gene ambiguous. Germline V gives CDR1 SQVTM, CDR2 ANQGSEA. This CDR3 is built from 12 residues. Deletions cut 4 bases from V and 4 bases from J, with 10 bases between. The CDR3 reads CSVVGGSYGYTF. DNA for the CDR3: TGCAGCGTTGTTGGCGGATCCTATGGCTACACCTTC.

The chain couples TRBV5-1 to TRBJ2-2; TRBD1 is a possible D gene (5 bases). CDR1 is SGHRS and CDR2 is YFSETQ in the germline V gene. V lost 4 bases to trimming and J lost 6 bases, with 16 bases between them. This CDR3 is 15 amino acids long. The CDR3 sequence is CASSISLGAAGELFF. In DNA form, the CDR3 reads TGCGCCAGCAGCATAAGCCTTGGGGCCGCCGGGGAGCTGTTTTTT.

This clone has at least ten counts. The rearrangement links TRBV7-2 to TRBJ2-7, with 9 positions matching TRBD2. Trimming removed 7 bases from V and 0 bases from J; junction bases left unmatched: 7. Germline V gene lookup returns CDR1 SGHTA and CDR2 FQGNSA. The CDR3 runs to 15 residues. The CDR3 DNA sequence: TGTGCCAGCACCCCGAGCGGGGGGAACTCCTACGAGCAGTACTTC. Its protein product is CASTPSGGNSYEQYF.

This sequence joins TRBV2 and TRBJ2-3; possibly TRBD1 for D (6 bases). Trimming removed 4 bases from V and 2 bases from J, with 10 bases in between. This CDR3 comprises 14 residues. CDR1 SNHLY and CDR2 FYNNEI come from the germline V gene. The CDR3 reads CASSGDKNTDTQYF. The CDR3 DNA reads as TGTGCCAGCAGTGGGGACAAGAACACAGATACGCAGTATTTT.

DNA for the CDR3: TGCAGCGTCGACAGGGGGTTCGGCACTGAAGCTTTCTTT. Translation gives CSVDRGFGTEAFF. The chain recombines TRBV29-1 with TRBJ1-1, with 9 bases that match TRBD1. Germline lookup yields CDR1 SQVTM and CDR2 ANQGSEA. There are 13 residues in the CDR3. Germline trimming cut 6 bases from V and 4 bases from J; bases unmatched to any gene: 6.

J is TRBJ1-1 and V is TRBV5-6; maybe TRBD1 (6 bases). CDR3 length: 14 amino acids. Germline V CDR1 and CDR2: SGHDT, YYEEEE. Trimming cost V 4 bases and J 1 base, with 11 bases left between them. The CDR3 loop reads CASSLGTTNTEAFF. The CDR3 DNA reads as TGTGCCAGCAGCCTCGGGACAACGAACACTGAAGCTTTCTTT.

This clone occurred a few times. This rearrangement joins TRBV9 to TRBJ2-1; TRBD1 is a possible D gene (6 bases). The CDR3 totals 13 residues. The germline V and J ends were trimmed by 4 bases and 7 bases, with 12 bases remaining between them. Germline assignment: CDR1 SGDLS and CDR2 YYNGEE. The CDR3 region has the DNA TGTGCCAGCAGCCCCCAGCAGGGGAATGAGCAGTTCTTC. It translates to CASSPQQGNEQFF. Looking up the rest from reference TRBV9 and TRBJ2-1 gives the full variable domain: DSGVTQTPKHLITATGQRVTLRCSPRSGDLSVYWYQQSLDQGLQFLIQYYNGEERAKGNILERFSAQQFPDLHSELNLSSLELGDSALYFCASSPQQGNEQFFGPGTRLTVL.

The rearrangement links TRBV2 to TRBJ1-1; possible D gene TRBD1, 5 bases. Trimming left V 8 bases short and J 5 bases short, with 18 bases between. Germline V gives CDR1 SNHLY, CDR2 FYNNEI. The CDR3 is made up of 14 amino acids. In DNA, the CDR3 is TGTGCCAGCTGTCCAAATATTCAGGGAACTGAAGCTTTCTTT. This gives the protein CASCPNIQGTEAFF.

A few counts support this clone. This chain connects TRBV11-2 to TRBJ1-1, with 7 bases identical to TRBD1. J lost 5 bases, V lost 2 bases, and 5 bases had no gene match. From germline, CDR1 is SGHAT and CDR2 FQNNGV. The CDR3 length is 14 residues. The CDR3 loop is CASSLRQGVTEAFF. The CDR3 bases are TGTGCCAGCAGCTTAAGACAGGGTGTAACTGAAGCTTTCTTT.

The sample holds a few counts of this clone. The chain employs TRBV5-1 and TRBJ2-7; D is possibly TRBD1 (5 bases). Germline CDR1 and CDR2: SGHRS and YFSETQ. The CDR3 extends over 12 amino acids. V lost 7 bases, J lost 6 bases, and 14 bases lay in between. Here the CDR3 reads CASAPGPSEQYF. CDR3 sequence (DNA): TGCGCCAGCGCTCCAGGGCCAAGCGAGCAGTACTTC.

To note about this clone: A much bigger clone sits one base away, suggesting this may be a read error. The rearrangement uses TRBV7-9 and TRBJ1-4; possibly TRBD1 for D (5 bases). The CDR3 runs to 16 residues. Trimming stripped 5 bases from V and 8 bases from J, with 21 bases between. Germline V gene lookup returns CDR1 SEHNR and CDR2 FQNEAQ (reference sequence). The CDR3 loop reads CASSPPGRGFGEKLFF. As DNA, the CDR3 is TGTGCCAGCAGCCCCCCCGGCCGGGGGTTTGGGGAAAAACTGTTTTTT.

This clone came up a few times. The V call is TRBV30, the J call TRBJ1-2; TRBD1 is a possible D gene (6 bases). Germline V CDR1 and CDR2: GTSNPN, SVGIG (reference sequence). The V end was cut by 2 bases, the J end by 4 bases, with 11 bases between. CDR3 length equals 13 residues. The CDR3 bases are TGTGCCTGGAGTACCGGACAGCTCTATGGCTACACCTTC. Its translation is CAWSTGQLYGYTF.

J is TRBJ1-2 and V is TRBV4-2, with a possible D match to TRBD1 (5 bases). This CDR3 contains 14 residues. Trimming shortened V by 0 bases and J by 10 bases, and 15 bases separated the two germline ends. In germline, CDR1 is LGHNA, CDR2 YNFKEQ. The CDR3 DNA reads as TGTGCCAGCAGCCAAGATCAACAGGATGGGTCCTACACCTTC. It is translated as CASSQDQQDGSYTF.

V and J are TRBV7-2 and TRBJ2-4; TRBD1 might be the D (5 bases). The length of the CDR3 is 16 residues. Germline CDR1 is SGHTA and CDR2 is FQGNSA. V lost 5 bases to trimming and J lost 0 bases, with 14 bases between them. In DNA, the CDR3 is TGTGCCAGCAGCGATGGGGTGGGGCTAGCCAAAAACATTCAGTACTTC. Amino acid sequence: CASSDGVGLAKNIQYF.

The chain links TRBV28 to TRBJ2-1, with D possibly being TRBD1 (5 bases). Trimming pared 7 bases from V and 1 base from J, leaving 11 bases between. This CDR3 has 14 amino acids. Germline V gene lookup returns CDR1 MDHEN and CDR2 SYDVKM. The CDR3 sequence: CASIRRVSYNEQFF. The CDR3 DNA reads as TGTGCCAGCATCCGCAGGGTGTCCTACAATGAGCAGTTCTTC.

This clone was observed a handful of times. The V call is TRBV5-5, the J call TRBJ2-2, with 9 bases aligning to TRBD2. J lost 2 bases, V lost 4 bases, and 6 bases had no gene match. Germline CDR1 SGHKS, CDR2 YYEKEE (reference sequence). This CDR3 is built from 16 residues. CDR3 region: CASSLGLARNTGELFF. DNA of the CDR3: TGTGCCAGCAGCCTCGGACTAGCGCGAAACACCGGGGAGCTGTTTTTT.

This clone has just a few counts. The rearrangement uses TRBV7-2 and TRBJ2-1, with 9 bases that match TRBD1. The V gene's germline CDR1 is SGHTA and CDR2 FQGNSA. V gave up 8 bases and J gave up 7 bases; unmatched junction bases: 9. The CDR3 runs to 14 residues. The CDR3 sequence is CASGRDRVENEQFF. In DNA form, the CDR3 reads TGTGCCAGCGGGCGGGACAGGGTTGAGAATGAGCAGTTCTTC.

This clone has more than one count but fewer than ten. This chain joins TRBV25-1 and TRBJ2-1, with a tentative D call TRBD2 (5 bases). This CDR3 region has 14 residues. CDR1 is MGHDK and CDR2 is SYGVNS in the germline V gene. V was shortened by 6 bases and J by 8 bases, with 17 bases between the two germline ends. This chain's CDR3 is CASSDPGNGDEQFF. For the CDR3, the DNA is TGTGCCAGCAGCGACCCGGGCAACGGGGATGAGCAGTTCTTC.

The chain is built from TRBV18 and TRBJ2-1, with D tentatively TRBD2 (6 bases). The CDR3 extends over 14 amino acids. CDR1 and CDR2 (germline): KGHSH, LQKENI. The V end was cut by 3 bases, the J end by 9 bases, with 15 bases between. CDR3 protein: CASSPPGGIGEQFF. The CDR3, as DNA: TGTGCCAGCTCACCCCCGGGCGGGATAGGTGAGCAGTTCTTC.

This rearrangement joins TRBV5-5 to TRBJ1-6; 7 nucleotides line up with TRBD1. In germline, CDR1 is SGHKS, CDR2 YYEKEE (reference sequence). V lost 1 base to trimming and J lost 6 bases; unmatched junction nucleotides: 4. The CDR3 is 15 residues long. The CDR3 DNA follows: TGTGCCAGCAGCTTGCAGGGACAGCTTAATTCACCCCTCCACTTT. Its protein product is CASSLQGQLNSPLHF.